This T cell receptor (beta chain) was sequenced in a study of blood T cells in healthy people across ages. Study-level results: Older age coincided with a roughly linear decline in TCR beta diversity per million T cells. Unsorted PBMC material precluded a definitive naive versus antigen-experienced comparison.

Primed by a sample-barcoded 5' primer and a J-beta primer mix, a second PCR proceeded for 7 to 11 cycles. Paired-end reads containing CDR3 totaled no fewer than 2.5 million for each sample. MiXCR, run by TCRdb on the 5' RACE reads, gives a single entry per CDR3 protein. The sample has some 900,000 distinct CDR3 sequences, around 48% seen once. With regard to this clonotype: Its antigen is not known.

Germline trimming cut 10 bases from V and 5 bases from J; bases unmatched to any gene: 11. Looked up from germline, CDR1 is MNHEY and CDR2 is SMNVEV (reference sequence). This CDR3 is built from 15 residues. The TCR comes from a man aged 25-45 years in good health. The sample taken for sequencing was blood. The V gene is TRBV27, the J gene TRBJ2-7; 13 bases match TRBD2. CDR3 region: CATSPPGLAGDEQYF. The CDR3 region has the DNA TGTGCCACCAGCCCACCAGGACTAGCGGGGGACGAGCAGTACTTC.